These 8 T cell receptor beta chains share one sample of origin, sequenced in a study of T-cell memory formation after mild COVID-19. TCRdb called the 5' RACE reads again in MiXCR, with one record for every CDR3 protein. Among 400,000 to 500,000 distinct CDR3 sequences listed, 20% were seen once. The sequenced material came from PBMCs or a T cell subset sorted from them (not recorded which). Every receptor here comes from an adult woman who had mild COVID-19 (a few samples of this study predate the infection). Cell type and time point are not known.

This chain connects TRBV29-1 to TRBJ2-7; 7 bases map to TRBD2. Germline values: CDR1 SQVTM, CDR2 ANQGSEA. The CDR3 sequence is 14 residues long. With 2 bases clipped from V and 1 base from J, the junction kept 5 bases outside the gene matches. In DNA form, the CDR3 reads TGCAGCGTTGAATTCGGTAGCGGGTCCTACGAGCAGTACTTC. Its protein is CSVEFGSGSYEQYF.

J is TRBJ1-1 and V is TRBV6-6; 7 bases align to TRBD1. V lost 4 bases and J lost 0; bases outside the gene matches: 5. Germline CDR1 MNHNY, CDR2 SVGAGI (reference sequence). There are 15 residues in the CDR3. The CDR3 region is CASSWVTGVNTEAFF. The DNA for the CDR3 is TGTGCCAGCAGTTGGGTCACAGGGGTGAACACTGAAGCTTTCTTT.

The chain combines TRBV5-1 with TRBJ1-3; D not resolved. This CDR3 spans 16 amino acids. Trimming removed 0 bases at V and 0 bases at J, with 10 bases between. Per germline, CDR1 SGHRS and CDR2 YFSETQ. The CDR3 nucleotides are TGCGCCAGCAGCTTGGGGGCGGCTAGCTCTGGAAACACCATATATTTT. It specifies CASSLGAASSGNTIYF.

This clonotype has more than one count but fewer than ten. The DNA for the CDR3 is TGCAGCGTTGATGGCCCTCGCTTACAGGGGGCCCAAGAGACCCAGTACTTC. As protein: CSVDGPRLQGAQETQYF. This chain uses TRBV29-1 with TRBJ2-5; 9 bases are shared with TRBD1. V gave up 3 bases and J gave up 1 base; unmatched junction bases: 12. Per germline, CDR1 SQVTM and CDR2 ANQGSEA. CDR3 size: 17 residues.

The rearrangement links TRBV5-4 to TRBJ2-1; D remains ambiguous. This CDR3 is 15 amino acids long. Germline V lookup: CDR1 SGHNT, CDR2 YYREEE (reference sequence). V was pared by 4 bases and J by 7 bases, with 18 bases between. The CDR3 nucleotides are TGTGCCAGCAGCCATCCCGGGCTTGGGAAGAATGAGCAGTTCTTC. It yields the protein CASSHPGLGKNEQFF.

In this sample, this clonotype turned up a few times. This chain's CDR3 is CASSLVVNSGSNGELFF. CDR3 nucleotide sequence: TGTGCCAGCAGCTTAGTTGTGAATAGCGGGAGTAACGGGGAGCTGTTTTTT. This chain uses TRBV7-8 with TRBJ2-2; 9 bases are a match to TRBD2. Germline V gene sequence: CDR1 SGHVS, CDR2 FQNEAQ. This CDR3 comprises 17 residues. Germline trimming cut 1 base from V and 7 bases from J; bases unmatched to any gene: 10. The entire variable domain, with the rest obtained from reference TRBV7-8 and TRBJ2-2, is as follows: GAGVSQSPRYKVAKRGQDVALRCDPISGHVSLFWYQQALGQGPEFLTYFQNEAQLDKSGLPSDRFFAERPEGSVSTLKIQRTQQEDSAVYLCASSLVVNSGSNGELFFGEGSRLTVL.

This chain uses TRBV12-3 or TRBV12-4 with TRBJ2-2; tentative D call: TRBD1 (5 bases). The CDR3 length is 15 residues. Trimming left V 6 bases short and J 1 base short, with 12 bases between. The CDR3 reads CASRPTVGNTGELFF. As DNA, the CDR3 is TGTGCCAGCAGGCCGACAGTGGGGAACACCGGGGAGCTGTTTTTT.

This clonotype has only a few counts. V is TRBV4-2 and J is TRBJ2-3; D is perhaps TRBD1 or TRBD2 (5 bases each). This CDR3 comprises 17 residues. Germline CDR1 reads LGHNA; CDR2 reads YNFKEQ. V lost 4 bases to trimming and J lost 4 bases, with 21 bases between them. The CDR3 reads CASSPPPGTSLADTQYF. The CDR3 DNA reads as TGTGCCAGCAGCCCCCCACCCGGGACCTCCCTCGCAGATACGCAGTATTTT.